This TCR beta chain was sequenced during a study of monozygotic twins with inflammatory bowel disease. TCRdb reprocessed the 5' RACE reads, keeping one entry per CDR3 protein, no DNA. The specimen's table records 420,000 or so distinct CDR3 sequences. The CDR3 covers 11 residues. CDR1 and CDR2 from the germline V gene are SQVTM and ANQGSEA. Specimen: blood. The source of this sequence is a human donor with ulcerative colitis or Crohn's disease, or a healthy co-twin of an affected twin (not recorded which). V gene TRBV29-1 combines with J gene TRBJ2-2. The CDR3 is CSVFKTGELFF.